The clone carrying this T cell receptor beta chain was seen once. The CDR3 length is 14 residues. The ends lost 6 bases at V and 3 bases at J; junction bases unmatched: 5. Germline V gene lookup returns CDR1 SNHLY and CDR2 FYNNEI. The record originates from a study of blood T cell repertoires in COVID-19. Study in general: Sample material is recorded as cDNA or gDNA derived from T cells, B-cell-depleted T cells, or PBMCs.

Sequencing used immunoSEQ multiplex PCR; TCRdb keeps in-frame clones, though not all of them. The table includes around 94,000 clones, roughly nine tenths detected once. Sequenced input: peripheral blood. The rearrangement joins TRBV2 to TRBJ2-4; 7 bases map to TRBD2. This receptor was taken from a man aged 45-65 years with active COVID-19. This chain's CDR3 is CASRSPGGKNIQYF. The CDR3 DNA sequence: TGTGCCAGCAGGAGTCCGGGAGGCAAAAACATTCAGTACTTC.